The 20 T cell receptor beta chains presented below share a single source sample, sequenced in a study of T cells in Graves' hyperthyroidism and ophthalmopathy. Amplified TCR beta CDR3 regions came from RNA transcripts. Researchers ran a first-round RT-PCR on the TCR CDR3 using the HTBI primer set. TCRdb used MiXCR to reprocess the multiplex PCR reads, holding one entry per CDR3 protein. The table includes hundreds of thousands of distinct CDR3 sequences, 13% to 15% detected once. Sequences were obtained from blood. These receptors originate from a woman between 18 and 29 years old with Graves' hyperthyroidism.

This clonotype was seen a handful of times. The rearrangement links TRBV24-1 to TRBJ2-3; tentatively, D is TRBD2 (5 bases). The CDR3 has 14 amino acids. The V gene lost 8 bases and the J gene lost 0 bases, with 11 bases spanning the gap. CDR1 KGHDR and CDR2 SFDVKD come from the germline V gene. The DNA of the CDR3 is TGTGCCACCACGGGTTGGACTAGCACAGATACGCAGTATTTT. Translated: CATTGWTSTDTQYF.

This clonotype was found a few times. This sequence joins TRBV12-3 or TRBV12-4 and TRBJ2-1; D remains ambiguous. This CDR3 has 13 residues. Trimming stripped 2 bases from V and 2 bases from J, with 4 bases between. The CDR3 bases are TGTGCCAGCAGTTTATACCCCTACAATGAGCAGTTCTTC. It translates to CASSLYPYNEQFF.

This clonotype appeared many times. The CDR3 loop is CASSGQGTSYEQYF. The DNA of the CDR3 is TGTGCCAGCAGTGGACAGGGTACCTCCTACGAGCAGTACTTC. The V and J genes are TRBV6-1 and TRBJ2-7; 7 bases align to TRBD1. Germline CDR1 reads MNHNS; CDR2 reads SASEGT. This CDR3 is built from 14 residues. Trimming cost V 4 bases and J 0 bases; bases outside gene matches: 3.

This clonotype has at least ten counts. V and J are TRBV2 and TRBJ2-1; D is perhaps TRBD1 (5 bases). The CDR3 is 14 amino acids. In germline, CDR1 is SNHLY, CDR2 FYNNEI. The V end lost 6 bases, the J end lost 0 bases, and 9 bases lay between the germline ends. CDR3: CASSPDISYNEQFF. As DNA, the CDR3 is TGTGCCAGCAGCCCGGACATCTCCTACAATGAGCAGTTCTTC. The complete variable domain, with remaining parts taken from reference TRBV2 and TRBJ2-1, reads EPEVTQTPSHQVTQMGQEVILRCVPISNHLYFYWYRQILGQKVEFLVSFYNNEISEKSEIFDDQFSVERPDGSNFTLKIRSTKLEDSAMYFCASSPDISYNEQFFGPGTRLTVL.

The chain joins TRBV24-1 to TRBJ2-7; D assignment may be TRBD1 or TRBD2 (5 bases each). The V gene's germline CDR1 is KGHDR and CDR2 SFDVKD. The CDR3 loop spans 15 amino acids. V lost 1 base, J lost 0 bases, and 9 bases lay in between. CDR3 coding DNA: TGTGCCACCAGTGATTTCGGGACGGCCTCCTACGAGCAGTACTTC. It is translated as CATSDFGTASYEQYF.

This clonotype occurred a few times. The chain carries TRBV12-3 or TRBV12-4 and TRBJ2-7; unclear D gene. This CDR3 is 15 amino acids long. Between the trimmed V and J ends, which lost 5 bases and 2 bases, there was a span of 16 bases. CDR3: CASSPRPGSTYEQYF. DNA for the CDR3: TGTGCCAGCAGTCCCCGTCCGGGCTCGACCTACGAGCAGTACTTC.

In this sample, this clonotype turned up many times. The chain recombines TRBV6-2 or TRBV6-3 with TRBJ2-5; D uncertain. This CDR3 spans 11 amino acids. CDR1 is MNHEY, CDR2 SVGEGT, per germline. Trimming took 6 bases from V and 5 from J, leaving 7 bases between them. The CDR3 spells CASRIGETQYF. The CDR3 nucleotides are TGTGCCAGCAGAATCGGGGAGACCCAGTACTTC.

The CDR3: CASSQDRGGPPLHF. Here the CDR3 DNA reads TGTGCCAGCAGTCAGGACAGGGGAGGACCACCCCTCCACTTT. The rearrangement uses TRBV12-3 or TRBV12-4 and TRBJ1-6, with 9 bases aligning to TRBD1. The CDR3 covers 14 residues. J gave up 11 bases and V 5 bases, and 7 bases lay outside the gene matches.

To note about this clonotype: A read error may be the cause here, since a much bigger clone is one base away. CDR3: CTALSGTTAYEQYF. The DNA of the CDR3 is TGCACTGCTCTTAGCGGAACCACCGCCTACGAGCAGTACTTC. This chain uses TRBV20-1 with TRBJ2-7; D is perhaps TRBD2 (6 bases). The germline CDR1 and CDR2 sequences are DFQATT and SNEGSKA (reference sequence). The length of the CDR3 is 14 residues.

The table lists this clonotype with many counts. The V call is TRBV12-3 or TRBV12-4, the J call TRBJ1-1; D uncertain. The CDR3 has 13 amino acids. V was cut by 5 bases and J by 4 bases, with 11 bases left in between. CDR3 region: CASSADVGTEAFF. The CDR3 nucleotides are TGTGCCAGCAGTGCCGACGTTGGCACTGAAGCTTTCTTT.

The V gene is TRBV20-1, the J gene TRBJ2-5, with no clear D. Deletions cut 0 bases from V and 1 base from J, with 9 bases between. Germline CDR1 reads DFQATT; CDR2 reads SNEGSKA (reference sequence). This CDR3 is 14 amino acids long. Written as DNA, the CDR3 is TGCAGTGCTAGAGATCTAATGGGCCAAGAGACCCAGTACTTC. Encoded protein: CSARDLMGQETQYF.

V gene TRBV13 combines with J gene TRBJ2-1; TRBD1 agrees at 7 bases. The ends lost 4 bases at V and 9 bases at J; junction bases unmatched: 12. The CDR3 covers 15 residues. The germline CDR1 and CDR2 sequences are PRHDT and FYEKMQ (reference sequence). DNA of the CDR3: TGTGCCAGCAGCTCCAAACGACAGGGTAGGGGTGAGCAGTTCTTC. Encoded protein: CASSSKRQGRGEQFF. The full variable domain, its missing parts supplied by reference TRBV13 and TRBJ2-1, is AAGVIQSPRHLIKEKRETATLKCYPIPRHDTVYWYQQGPGQDPQFLISFYEKMQSDKGSIPDRFSAQQFSDYHSELNMSSLELGDSALYFCASSSKRQGRGEQFFGPGTRLTVL.

This clonotype was seen only a few times. The chain has TRBV5-8 and TRBJ1-5; D gene unclear. CDR1 SGHTS and CDR2 YDEGEE come from the germline V gene. The ends were cut back, 3 bases at V and 6 bases at J, with 16 bases in the middle. CDR3 length equals 15 residues. The CDR3: CASSSEARAGQPQHF. CDR3 nucleotide sequence: TGTGCCAGCAGCTCCGAAGCGAGGGCTGGTCAGCCCCAGCATTTT.

The table lists this clonotype with a few counts. V usage is TRBV6-2 or TRBV6-3 and J usage is TRBJ2-2, with 7 bases fitting TRBD2. There are 14 residues in the CDR3. Germline values: CDR1 MNHEY, CDR2 SVGEGT. J was trimmed by 6 bases and V by 4 bases; bases with no gene match: 5. The CDR3 spells CASSSRTSSGELFF. The CDR3 region has the DNA TGTGCCAGCAGTTCCCGGACTAGTTCCGGGGAGCTGTTTTTT.

This clonotype was counted at least ten times. The V call is TRBV20-1, the J call TRBJ2-3; 9 bases are shared with TRBD2. Germline V gives CDR1 DFQATT, CDR2 SNEGSKA (reference sequence). J was trimmed by 5 bases and V by 6 bases; bases with no gene match: 9. The CDR3 is 14 residues long. CDR3 sequence: CSAEDAGGGDTQYF. CDR3 coding DNA: TGCAGTGCCGAAGATGCGGGAGGGGGAGATACGCAGTATTTT.

V and J are TRBV19 and TRBJ2-1; a weak D match, TRBD2 (5 bases). Trimming removed 6 bases from V and 0 bases from J, with 15 bases in between. CDR1 LNHDA and CDR2 SQIVND come from the germline V gene (reference sequence). This CDR3 is 16 amino acids long. In nucleotides, the CDR3 is TGTGCCAGTAGGCCCCCCCTAGGGAGCTCCTACAATGAGCAGTTCTTC. Translated: CASRPPLGSSYNEQFF.

V and J are TRBV25-1 and TRBJ1-4, with D perhaps TRBD1 (5 bases). CDR1 and CDR2 from the germline V gene are MGHDK and SYGVNS. The V end lost 3 bases, the J end lost 5 bases, and 13 bases lay between the germline ends. The CDR3 spans 15 residues. CDR3 amino acids: CASSDVGTGNEKLFF. In nucleotides, the CDR3 is TGTGCCAGCAGTGACGTCGGGACGGGCAATGAAAAACTGTTTTTT. Full variable domain (rest looked up from reference TRBV25-1 and TRBJ1-4): EADIYQTPRYLVIGTGKKITLECSQTMGHDKMYWYQQDPGMELHLIHYSYGVNSTEKGDLSSESTVSRIRTEHFPLTLESARPSHTSQYLCASSDVGTGNEKLFFGSGTQLSVL.

This clonotype was counted ten times or more. The rearrangement uses TRBV7-6 and TRBJ2-1; D is ambiguous. The CDR3 sequence is 17 residues long. Per germline, CDR1 SGHVS and CDR2 FNYEAQ. V lost 5 bases, J lost 0 bases, and 17 bases lay in between. The CDR3 bases are TGTGCCAGCAGCCCGATTGCCACAGTATTCTCCTACAATGAGCAGTTCTTC. Translated: CASSPIATVFSYNEQFF.

The CDR3 loop reads CASKVDWTVKETQYF. The CDR3 bases are TGTGCCAGCAAAGTCGATTGGACAGTAAAAGAGACCCAGTACTTC. V and J are TRBV7-9 and TRBJ2-5, with a weak D call TRBD1 (6 bases). V was pared by 7 bases and J by 3 bases, with 18 bases between. Germline CDR1 is SEHNR and CDR2 is FQNEAQ (reference sequence). The CDR3 runs to 15 residues. The full variable domain, its missing parts supplied by reference TRBV7-9 and TRBJ2-5, is DTGVSQNPRHKITKRGQNVTFRCDPISEHNRLYWYRQTLGQGPEFLTYFQNEAQLEKSRLLSDRFSAERPKGSFSTLEIQRTEQGDSAMYLCASKVDWTVKETQYFGPGTRLLVL.

This clonotype was seen repeatedly, ten times or more. V and J are TRBV10-3 and TRBJ1-1, with D possibly being TRBD1 (6 bases). The CDR3 spans 14 residues. CDR1 is ENHRY and CDR2 is SYGVKD in the germline V gene. V gave up 10 bases and J gave up 6 bases, with 21 bases separating them. The CDR3 nucleotides are TGTGCCACTCACGACCGGGACATAAAGCCTGAAGCTTTCTTT. The encoded protein is CATHDRDIKPEAFF.